A single sample gave rise to the 19 T cell receptor beta chains below, sequenced in a study of control samples from healthy donors and cancer patients (dated by TCRdb to about 2020). Libraries were constructed by the immunoSEQ multiplex PCR assay. Drawn from immuneACCESS, this table holds only the in-frame rearrangements with V and J called that TCRdb kept. Clones are partly lost; checked studies trace under half to an unresolved V gene and leave the rest unexplained. The sample table lists under 450,000 clones, approximately 90% of them with a count of one. Clones ranked in the top ten supply over 5.5% of the sample. Sequencing was done on a sample of PBMCs. Receptor source: a man aged 40-49 years with head and neck cancer.

The chain joins TRBV2 to TRBJ1-5; 10 bases line up with TRBD1. Germline V gives CDR1 SNHLY, CDR2 FYNNEI. V shed 2 bases, J shed 6 bases, and the junction held 4 bases outside the gene matches. The CDR3 has 15 amino acids. The CDR3 sequence is CASSEQGQGSQPQHF. CDR3 DNA: TGTGCCAGCAGTGAACAGGGACAGGGGAGTCAGCCCCAGCATTTT.

The chain links TRBV9 to TRBJ2-3, with D perhaps assigned TRBD1 or TRBD2 (5 bases each). This CDR3 contains 15 residues. CDR1 and CDR2 (germline): SGDLS, YYNGEE. V lost 0 bases and J lost 4, with 12 bases in between. The CDR3 loop is CASSVAGGTADTQYF. CDR3 DNA: TGTGCCAGCAGCGTAGCTGGTGGGACGGCAGATACGCAGTATTTT.

The genes are TRBV30 and TRBJ2-1; D possibly corresponds to TRBD2 (5 bases). Deletions cut 2 bases from V and 8 bases from J, with 13 bases between. The CDR3 runs to 13 residues. CDR1 is GTSNPN, CDR2 SVGIG, per germline (reference sequence). The CDR3 spells CAWSHWASHEQFF. The DNA of the CDR3 is TGTGCCTGGAGTCATTGGGCTAGCCATGAGCAGTTCTTC. The variable domain in full, with the rest retrieved from reference TRBV30 and TRBJ2-1, is SQTIHQWPATLVQPVGSPLSLECTVEGTSNPNLYWYRQAAGRGLQLLFYSVGIGQISSEVPQNLSASRPQDRQFILSSKKLLLSDSGFYLCAWSHWASHEQFFGPGTRLTVL.

The J gene is TRBJ1-2, the V gene TRBV5-6, with D possibly matching TRBD1 (6 bases). The CDR3 sequence is 12 residues long. The germline gives CDR1 SGHDT, CDR2 YYEEEE. V was shortened by 0 bases and J by 7 bases, with 7 bases between the two germline ends. Here the CDR3 DNA reads TGTGCCAGCAGCTTGGAAGGGGGTGGCTACACCTTC. Amino acids: CASSLEGGGYTF.

Written as DNA, the CDR3 is TGCGCCAGCAGCCAAGATCCGGAATACTATAGCAATCAGCCCCAGCATTTT. Translating gives CASSQDPEYYSNQPQHF. The chain couples TRBV4-1 to TRBJ1-5; D is uncertain. CDR1 and CDR2 (germline): MGHRA, YSYEKL. Trimming cost V 0 bases and J 0 bases, with 12 bases left between them. The CDR3 sequence is 17 residues long.

V usage is TRBV19 and J usage is TRBJ1-2, with TRBD1 matching over 7 bases. Trimming took 3 bases from V and 3 from J; bases not matched to a gene: 7. The CDR3 extends over 15 amino acids. Germline V gene data show CDR1 as LNHDA and CDR2 as SQIVND (reference sequence). The DNA for the CDR3 is TGTGCCAGTAGTATCCCAGGGGGAGGAGACTATGGCTACACCTTC. Translated: CASSIPGGGDYGYTF.

V is TRBV12-3 or TRBV12-4 and J is TRBJ1-3; D might be TRBD1 (5 bases). V lost 4 bases and J 8 bases, leaving 9 bases between the germline ends. The CDR3 sequence is 12 residues long. The CDR3 coding sequence is TGTGCCAGCAGTTCTCAGGGATACACCATATATTTT. The encoded protein is CASSSQGYTIYF.

The CDR3, as DNA: TGCAGTGCAAGTATACAGGGGGCGAAGGGTTCACCCCTCCACTTT. This sequence encodes CSASIQGAKGSPLHF. This chain connects TRBV20-1 to TRBJ1-6, with 9 bases that match TRBD1. This CDR3 contains 15 residues. V dropped 6 bases and J dropped 9; count of bases not matched to a gene: 12. The germline gives CDR1 DFQATT, CDR2 SNEGSKA (reference sequence).

Worth noting for this clone: In the same sample, other DNA sequences code for this CDR3. The chain joins TRBV18 to TRBJ2-7; the D gene could be TRBD1 or TRBD2 (5 bases each). The CDR3 extends over 14 amino acids. Germline-derived CDR1 and CDR2 are KGHSH and LQKENI. The ends were cut back, 3 bases at V and 3 bases at J, with 12 bases in the middle. CDR3 protein: CASSPSGPGYEQYF. In DNA, the CDR3 is TGTGCCAGCTCACCGTCGGGGCCCGGCTACGAGCAGTACTTC.

V gene TRBV19 combines with J gene TRBJ1-2; D might be TRBD1 (5 bases). Germline V CDR1 and CDR2: LNHDA, SQIVND (reference sequence). This CDR3 comprises 15 residues. Trimming stripped 3 bases from V and 2 bases from J, with 13 bases between. This CDR3 reads CASSIPRQKNYGYTF. The CDR3 DNA is TGTGCCAGTAGTATCCCCCGACAGAAAAACTATGGCTACACCTTC.

In DNA form, the CDR3 reads TGTGCCAGCAGTTATGGGTATCCTATTAACAATGAGCAGTTCTTC. It specifies CASSYGYPINNEQFF. The V gene is TRBV6-5, the J gene TRBJ2-1; D is unresolved. The V gene's germline CDR1 is MNHEY and CDR2 SVGAGI. This CDR3 is 15 amino acids long. Trimming took off 3 bases at V and 5 bases at J, with 14 bases between the two ends.

The chain is built from TRBV14 and TRBJ1-1, with D tentatively TRBD1 (6 bases). The CDR3 loop spans 13 amino acids. Between the trimmed V and J ends, which lost 2 bases and 5 bases, there was a span of 9 bases. CDR1 and CDR2 (germline): SGHDN, FVKESK. The CDR3 DNA sequence: TGTGCCAGCAGCCAAACCACAGGGACTGAAGCTTTCTTT. This encodes CASSQTTGTEAFF.

This clone has ten or more counts. V gene TRBV4-1 combines with J gene TRBJ1-1; a possible D gene is TRBD1 (5 bases). Trimming shortened V by 4 bases and J by 8 bases, and 26 bases separated the two germline ends. CDR1 and CDR2 (germline): MGHRA, YSYEKL. This CDR3 comprises 17 residues. The CDR3 nucleotides are TGCGCCAGCAGCCCGAATTTCTTGGGGCTCCGCCGAGGGGAAGCTTTCTTT. Encoded protein: CASSPNFLGLRRGEAFF.

This clone was found a few times. The chain carries TRBV11-2 and TRBJ2-7; D is tentatively TRBD1 or TRBD2 (5 bases each). V was shortened by 4 bases and J by 2 bases, with 6 bases between the two germline ends. CDR3 length: 12 residues. The germline V gene has CDR1 SGHAT and CDR2 FQNNGV. CDR3 region: CASSSGPYEQYF. The DNA of the CDR3 is TGTGCCAGCAGCTCGGGACCCTACGAGCAGTACTTC.

The gene calls are TRBV18 and TRBJ2-3, with TRBD2 identical over 11 bases. J gave up 2 bases and V 8 bases, and 6 bases lay outside the gene matches. Germline CDR1 and CDR2: KGHSH and LQKENI. This CDR3 contains 15 residues. DNA for the CDR3: TGTGCCAGCCATGAGACTAGCGGGATCACAGATACGCAGTATTTT. Protein product: CASHETSGITDTQYF.

This chain links TRBV6-5 with TRBJ1-2; possibly TRBD1 for D (5 bases). This CDR3 has 16 amino acids. The V gene's germline CDR1 is MNHEY and CDR2 SVGAGI. Trimming removed 2 bases from V and 2 bases from J, with 15 bases in between. CDR3 region: CASSYTPGTKNYGYTF. The CDR3, as DNA: TGTGCCAGCAGTTACACCCCCGGGACCAAAAACTATGGCTACACCTTC.

The chain employs TRBV11-3 and TRBJ2-1; a weak D match, TRBD2 (5 bases). CDR3 size: 15 residues. In germline, CDR1 is SGHNT, CDR2 YENEEA. V lost 0 bases and J 3 bases, leaving 9 bases between the germline ends. Written as DNA, the CDR3 is TGTGCCAGCAGCTTAGATGGAGCGGTCTACAATGAGCAGTTCTTC. Residues: CASSLDGAVYNEQFF. The full variable domain, in which reference TRBV11-3 and TRBJ2-1 provide the parts outside the CDR3, is EAGVVQSPRYKIIEKKQPVAFWCNPISGHNTLYWYLQNLGQGPELLIRYENEEAVDDSQLPKDRFSAERLKGVDSTLKIQPAELGDSAVYLCASSLDGAVYNEQFFGPGTRLTVL.

This rearrangement joins TRBV21-1 to TRBJ1-4. TRBV21-1 has pseudogene status. CDR3 size: 16 residues. The CDR3 bases are TGTGCCAGCAGCAAAGTTAAGGGCCGCCGCTATGAAAAACTGTTTTTT. Translation gives CASSKVKGRRYEKLFF.

This clone was detected once. V and J are TRBV19 and TRBJ2-2, with D possibly matching TRBD2 (6 bases). This CDR3 comprises 16 residues. Germline V gene lookup returns CDR1 LNHDA and CDR2 SQIVND (reference sequence). The V end lost 5 bases, the J end lost 1 base, and 14 bases lay between the germline ends. CDR3 sequence: CASSPWGEGNTGELFF. CDR3 in DNA: TGTGCCAGTAGTCCCTGGGGGGAAGGGAACACCGGGGAGCTGTTTTTT.